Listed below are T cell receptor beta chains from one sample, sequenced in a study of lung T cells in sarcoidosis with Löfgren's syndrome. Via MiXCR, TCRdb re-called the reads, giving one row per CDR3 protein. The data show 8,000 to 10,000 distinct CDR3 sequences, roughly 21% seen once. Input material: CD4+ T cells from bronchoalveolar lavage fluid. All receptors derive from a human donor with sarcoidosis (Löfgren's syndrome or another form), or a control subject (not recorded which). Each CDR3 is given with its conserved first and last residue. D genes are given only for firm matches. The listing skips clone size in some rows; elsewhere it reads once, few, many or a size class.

CASSKQTGDTEAFF	TGTGCCAGCAGCAAGCAGACAGGGGACACTGAAGCTTTCTTT	TRBD1	many	TRBJ1-1	TRBV7-6
CASSSGQGYEKLFF	TGTGCCAGCAGCTCGGGACAGGGGTATGAAAAACTGTTTTTT	TRBD1	many	TRBJ1-4	TRBV7-2
CASSLAGMPYNEQFF	TGTGCCAGCAGTTTAGCGGGGATGCCATACAATGAGCAGTTCTTC	-	medium-sized	TRBJ2-1	TRBV12-3/TRBV12-4
CASRGATVHTQYF	TGTGCCAGCAGGGGAGCGACAGTCCATACGCAGTATTTT	-	medium-sized	TRBJ2-3	TRBV6-1
CSARGFNRGLDGYTF	TGCAGTGCTAGAGGATTTAACAGGGGGCTCGATGGCTACACCTTC	TRBD1	many	TRBJ1-2	TRBV20-1
CASSFREDTEAFF	TGTGCCAGCAGTTTCCGGGAGGACACTGAAGCTTTCTTT	-	many	TRBJ1-1	TRBV12-3/TRBV12-4
CASRRGVGGVYEQFF	TGTGCCAGCAGACGGGGGGTTGGGGGAGTGTATGAGCAGTTCTTC	TRBD2	medium-sized	TRBJ2-1	TRBV6-1
CSASGGRQETQYF	TGCAGTGCTAGTGGAGGACGCCAAGAGACCCAGTACTTC	-	-	TRBJ2-5	TRBV20-1
CASSQDPLQPQHF	TGTGCCAGCAGCCAAGACCCACTGCAGCCCCAGCATTTT	-	many	TRBJ1-5	TRBV3-1
CASSQFTDTQYF	TGTGCCAGCAGCCAATTCACAGATACGCAGTATTTT	-	-	TRBJ2-3	TRBV12-3/TRBV12-4
CASSPTGRNYGYTF	TGTGCCAGCAGCCCAACAGGGAGGAACTATGGCTACACCTTC	-	many	TRBJ1-2	TRBV11-1
CASSSPDRTGSYEQYF	TGTGCCAGCAGTTCGCCAGACCGGACGGGTTCCTACGAGCAGTACTTC	-	medium-sized	TRBJ2-7	TRBV28
CAGSLRLPRDSPLHF	TGCGCCGGCAGTCTCCGACTGCCACGGGATTCACCCCTCCACTTT	-	once	TRBJ1-6	TRBV10-2
CASSLWAGQETQYF	TGTGCCAGCAGTTTATGGGCAGGACAAGAGACCCAGTACTTC	-	many	TRBJ2-5	TRBV28
CASSSRSATEAFF	TGTGCCAGCAGTTCGAGGTCGGCCACTGAAGCTTTCTTT	-	medium-sized	TRBJ1-1	TRBV12-3/TRBV12-4
CASTPTYGDGYTF	TGTGCCAGCACCCCGACCTACGGTGATGGCTACACCTTC	-	many	TRBJ1-2	TRBV12-3/TRBV12-4
CAWSGRGWDPQHF	TGTGCCTGGAGTGGCAGGGGATGGGATCCCCAGCATTTT	-	-	TRBJ1-5	TRBV30
CASSSTGASGYTF	TGCGCCAGCAGTTCGACAGGTGCTTCGGGCTACACCTTC	-	few	TRBJ1-2	TRBV10-1
CASSFVTSGYEQFF	TGTGCCAGCAGTTTTGTGACTAGCGGCTACGAGCAGTTCTTC	TRBD2	-	TRBJ2-1	TRBV11-3
CASSNSGGTEAFF	TGTGCCAGCAGCAACAGCGGAGGGACTGAAGCTTTCTTT	-	many	TRBJ1-1	TRBV7-3
CASRQAMNTEAFF	TGTGCCAGCAGGCAGGCCATGAACACTGAAGCTTTCTTT	-	few	TRBJ1-1	TRBV5-4
CASSLWDRDYNEQFF	TGTGCCAGCAGCTTATGGGACAGAGACTACAATGAGCAGTTCTTC	TRBD1	few	TRBJ2-1	TRBV7-2
CASSPGAGNSPLHF	TGTGCCAGCAGCCCCGGGGCCGGGAATTCACCCCTCCACTTT	-	-	TRBJ1-6	TRBV7-3
CASSQSLREYF	TGTGCCAGCAGTCAGAGCTTGAGGGAGTATTTT	-	many	TRBJ2-3	TRBV6-2/TRBV6-3
CASNPDGASYEQYF	TGCGCCAGCAACCCAGACGGAGCCTCCTACGAGCAGTACTTC	-	-	TRBJ2-7	TRBV5-1
CASWVMAGELFF	TGTGCCAGCTGGGTGATGGCCGGGGAGCTGTTTTTT	-	many	TRBJ2-2	TRBV6-1
CSARTGGGSQHF	TGCAGTGCAAGGACAGGGGGAGGATCCCAGCATTTT	TRBD1	many	TRBJ1-5	TRBV20-1
CASVQGSNTGELFF	TGTGCCAGTGTACAGGGTTCGAACACCGGGGAGCTGTTTTTT	-	few	TRBJ2-2	TRBV19
CSAGHRGMDTGELFF	TGCAGTGCTGGGCACAGGGGAATGGACACCGGGGAGCTGTTTTTT	TRBD1	few	TRBJ2-2	TRBV20-1
CASSLWSQGSGNTIYF	TGTGCCAGCAGTTTATGGTCACAGGGAAGTGGAAACACCATATATTTT	-	many	TRBJ1-3	TRBV28
CASKTRMNTEAFF	TGTGCCAGCAAAACCCGGATGAACACTGAAGCTTTCTTT	-	large	TRBJ1-1	TRBV27
CATSRETRDTQYF	TGTGCCACCAGCAGAGAAACGAGGGATACGCAGTATTTT	-	medium-sized	TRBJ2-3	TRBV15
CASSRDRGQPQHF	TGTGCCAGTAGTAGGGACAGGGGTCAGCCCCAGCATTTT	TRBD1	many	TRBJ1-5	TRBV19
CASSEAPGQPQHF	TGCGCCAGCAGTGAGGCACCGGGTCAGCCCCAGCATTTT	-	many	TRBJ1-5	TRBV10-1
CASSSTTGKLSYEQYF	TGCGCCAGCAGCTCCACGACAGGGAAACTCTCCTACGAGCAGTACTTC	TRBD1	few	TRBJ2-7	TRBV5-1
CASSLEFGEQFF	TGTGCCAGCAGCTTGGAATTCGGGGAGCAGTTCTTC	-	many	TRBJ2-1	TRBV5-5
CASSQGSSVFSGNTIYF	TGTGCCAGCAGCCAAGGGAGTTCGGTCTTCTCTGGAAACACCATATATTTT	-	many	TRBJ1-3	TRBV4-2
CASSGETEAFF	TGTGCCAGCAGTGGGGAGACTGAAGCTTTCTTT	-	many	TRBJ1-1	TRBV12-3/TRBV12-4
CASSAGGRETQYF	TGCGCCAGCAGCGCCGGGGGGCGAGAGACCCAGTACTTC	-	few	TRBJ2-5	TRBV5-1
CASSHRTGTYEQYF	TGTGCCAGCAGCCATCGGACAGGAACCTACGAGCAGTACTTC	TRBD1	medium-sized	TRBJ2-7	TRBV7-2
CASSDPGQETQYF	TGCGCCAGCAGCGACCCAGGGCAAGAGACCCAGTACTTC	-	many	TRBJ2-5	TRBV5-1
CASSLSARTDFYGYTF	TGTGCCAGCAGTTTATCTGCCCGGACAGACTTCTATGGCTACACCTTC	-	few	TRBJ1-2	TRBV27
CASSPGASAYTDTQYF	TGTGCCAGCAGCCCTGGGGCTAGCGCTTACACAGATACGCAGTATTTT	-	many	TRBJ2-3	TRBV3-1
CASSVAGKDTIYF	TGTGCCAGCAGCGTAGCGGGGAAGGACACCATATATTTT	-	few	TRBJ1-3	TRBV9
CASSRRVPRTGFGYEQYF	TGTGCCAGTAGCCGCAGGGTTCCCAGGACGGGTTTCGGGTACGAGCAGTACTTC	-	-	TRBJ2-7	TRBV19
CASSRGTGVGYGYTF	TGTGCCAGCAGCCGTGGGACAGGGGTGGGATATGGCTACACCTTC	TRBD1	-	TRBJ1-2	TRBV6-1
CASRPRDRGGTDTQYF	TGTGCCAGCAGGCCTCGGGACAGGGGAGGGACAGATACGCAGTATTTT	TRBD1	-	TRBJ2-3	TRBV2